Below are 8 T cell receptor beta chains sequenced from a single sample in a study of cytomegalovirus exposure and HLA in healthy donors. The PCR contained 60 Vbeta and 13 Jbeta primers. Here immunoSEQ multiplex PCR was the method, and the copy in TCRdb shows in-frame clones only, minus some. The sample consists of about 69,000 clones, approximately 70% of them appearing once. Sequenced input: PBMCs. The origin of the receptors is a male donor in good health and CMV-seropositive.

The chain carries TRBV11-3 and TRBJ2-1; TRBD2 might be the D (7 bases). CDR3 length equals 17 residues. From germline, CDR1 is SGHNT and CDR2 YENEEA. Deletions cut 5 bases from V and 0 bases from J, with 17 bases between. The CDR3 is CASSDRLGGASYNEQFF. CDR3 coding DNA: TGTGCCAGCAGCGACCGGCTTGGGGGGGCCTCCTACAATGAGCAGTTCTTC. The full variable domain, completed using reference TRBV11-3 and TRBJ2-1, is EAGVVQSPRYKIIEKKQPVAFWCNPISGHNTLYWYLQNLGQGPELLIRYENEEAVDDSQLPKDRFSAERLKGVDSTLKIQPAELGDSAVYLCASSDRLGGASYNEQFFGPGTRLTVL.

This clone occurred once. J is TRBJ2-3 and V is TRBV9; 10 bases line up with TRBD2. This CDR3 has 15 amino acids. Germline V lookup: CDR1 SGDLS, CDR2 YYNGEE. The ends lost 0 bases at V and 4 bases at J; junction bases unmatched: 2. CDR3 amino acids: CASSVDLAGADTQYF. CDR3 DNA: TGTGCCAGCAGCGTAGACCTAGCGGGAGCAGATACGCAGTATTTT.

The CDR3 DNA follows: TGTGCCAGCAGCCCCAGGGGCGAGCAGTACTTC. Translating gives CASSPRGEQYF. J is TRBJ2-7 and V is TRBV7-9, with a tentative D call TRBD1 (6 bases). Trimming took 5 bases from V and 6 from J, leaving 8 bases between them. This CDR3 has 11 residues. CDR1 is SEHNR and CDR2 is FQNEAQ in the germline V gene (reference sequence).

The chain recombines TRBV7-2 with TRBJ2-7, with D tentatively TRBD2 (6 bases). Germline CDR1 reads SGHTA; CDR2 reads FQGNSA. With 3 bases removed from V and 1 base from J, the gap between germline ends came to 10 bases. The CDR3 length is 14 residues. The CDR3 DNA is TGTGCCAGCAGCTTTGGGACTGGATCCTACGAGCAGTACTTC. Its protein is CASSFGTGSYEQYF.

This chain connects TRBV4-3 to TRBJ2-5; TRBD1 matches 10 bases. There are 15 residues in the CDR3. The V and J ends lost 1 base and 4 bases, in that order; junction bases with no gene match: 3. The germline CDR1 and CDR2 sequences are LGHNA and YSLEER. The CDR3 DNA sequence: TGCGCCAGCAGCCAAGCGACAGGGGGCGTAGAGACCCAGTACTTC. This encodes CASSQATGGVETQYF.

The chain has TRBV6-1 and TRBJ1-4, with TRBD1 matching 8 bases. After removal of 5 bases from V and 3 bases from J, the junction contained 2 bases not matched to a gene. This CDR3 comprises 14 residues. Germline CDR1 MNHNS, CDR2 SASEGT. The CDR3 region is CASSLTGANEKLFF. Here the CDR3 DNA reads TGTGCCAGCAGTCTGACAGGGGCTAATGAAAAACTGTTTTTT.

J is TRBJ1-2 and V is TRBV7-8; possible D gene TRBD1, 6 bases. Germline loops: CDR1 SGHVS, CDR2 FQNEAQ. The CDR3 consists of 14 residues. Trimming shortened V by 1 base and J by 13 bases, and 19 bases separated the two germline ends. CDR3 nucleotide sequence: TGTGCCAGCAGCTTAGTGGCGGGTAACAGGGTTAGCACCTTC. It yields the protein CASSLVAGNRVSTF.

The chain couples TRBV6-6 to TRBJ1-4; D is possibly TRBD1 (5 bases). The germline V gene has CDR1 MNHNY and CDR2 SVGAGI (reference sequence). V was shortened by 10 bases and J by 6 bases, with 15 bases between the two germline ends. This CDR3 is 13 amino acids long. CDR3 loop: CATMGGMDEKLFF. The CDR3 nucleotides read TGTGCCACGATGGGGGGGATGGATGAAAAACTGTTTTTT.